The 12 T cell receptor beta chains in this list originate from one sample, sequenced in a study of T cell repertoires in cytomegalovirus infection. These TCRs' antigens remain unknown. TCRdb passed the reads through MiXCR, listing each CDR3 protein once. The sample has roughly 800,000 distinct CDR3 sequences, 25% to 30% seen once; the top ten hold approximately 14%. Material: cultured CD8+ T cells from PBMCs, obtained from culture after CMV antigen stimulation. These receptors came from a human donor in good health (CMV status not recorded). Some clones in this sample may be carry-over from other donors' samples.

The table lists this clonotype with many counts. At one boundary the junction diverges from the germline segment, which might be a read error. The rearrangement joins TRBV27 to TRBJ2-1, with 8 bases fitting TRBD2. The CDR3 covers 14 residues. Looked up from germline, CDR1 is MNHEY and CDR2 is SMNVEV (reference sequence). CDR3 loop: CASSLSGGYNEQFF. CDR3 sequence (DNA): TGCGCCAGCAGCTTGAGCGGGGGTTACAATGAGCAGTTCTTC.

The V gene is TRBV6-2 or TRBV6-3, the J gene TRBJ2-1, with TRBD1 matching over 9 bases. CDR1 and CDR2 (germline): MNHEY, SVGEGT. The CDR3 loop spans 18 amino acids. The ends lost 5 bases at V and 3 bases at J; junction bases unmatched: 14. The DNA for the CDR3 is TGTGCCAGCAGTAAGCCCTGGGGGGACAGGGTCGTCTACAATGAGCAGTTCTTC. Amino acids: CASSKPWGDRVVYNEQFF.

CDR3 nucleotide sequence: TGTGCCAGTAGTATTAAAACTAGACTAGCGGACACAGATACGCAGTATTTT. Translating it yields CASSIKTRLADTDTQYF. The rearrangement uses TRBV19 and TRBJ2-3; TRBD2 aligns across 9 bases. Germline CDR1 reads LNHDA; CDR2 reads SQIVND (reference sequence). The CDR3 loop spans 17 amino acids. The ends lost 3 bases at V and 2 bases at J; junction bases unmatched: 9.

This clonotype was seen a few times. The J gene is TRBJ1-1, the V gene TRBV27; the match to TRBD1 covers 9 bases. Germline V gives CDR1 MNHEY, CDR2 SMNVEV (reference sequence). The CDR3 runs 13 residues. V shed 7 bases and J 11 bases; nucleotides not matched to a gene: 11. The CDR3 sequence is CASKPQGAIYAFF. The CDR3 nucleotides read TGTGCCAGCAAACCACAGGGGGCGATTTATGCTTTCTTT.

The genes are TRBV10-2 and TRBJ1-5, with TRBD1 matching 9 bases. V lost 8 bases, J lost 9 bases, and 17 bases stayed unmatched. Germline loops: CDR1 WSHSY, CDR2 SAAADI. CDR3 size: 16 residues. Here the CDR3 DNA reads TGCGCCAGCGGGGGGTTGGGACAGGGAGTACCTTGGCCCCAGCATTTT. It is translated as CASGGLGQGVPWPQHF.

This clonotype was recorded a few times. The gene calls are TRBV11-2 and TRBJ1-1; D is unclear. V shed 9 bases and J shed 3 bases, with 17 bases lying between them. The CDR3 sequence is 14 residues long. In germline, CDR1 is SGHAT, CDR2 FQNNGV. The CDR3 here is CASDAEGLYTEAFF. The CDR3 bases are TGTGCCAGTGATGCCGAGGGTCTCTACACTGAAGCTTTCTTT.

This clonotype has a handful of counts. The V gene is TRBV5-1, the J gene TRBJ2-2; TRBD2 aligns across 9 bases. The J segment lost 3 bases and the V segment lost 8 bases, leaving 14 bases of the junction unmatched. Germline V lookup: CDR1 SGHRS, CDR2 YFSETQ. This CDR3 spans 17 amino acids. This chain's CDR3 is CASNLPEERGDTGELFF. CDR3 DNA: TGCGCCAGTAACCTCCCGGAGGAGCGGGGGGACACCGGGGAGCTGTTTTTT.

Of note for this clonotype: The conserved phenylalanine or tryptophan is not found at the CDR3 terminus, so this likely reflects a read error. V is TRBV7-2 and J is TRBJ2-7; a weak D match, TRBD2 (5 bases). The CDR3 contains 13 residues. V was cut by 1 base and J by 7 bases, with 11 bases left in between. Per germline, CDR1 SGHTA and CDR2 FQGNSA. The CDR3 loop reads CASSLEAWEEQYA. The CDR3 bases are TGTGCCAGCAGCTTAGAGGCTTGGGAGGAGCAGTACGCC.

The CDR3 DNA reads TGTGCCAGCAGCCAAGTTGTTTCGCGTCGCTTTGAGCAGTTCTTC. Protein: CASSQVVSRRFEQFF. V gene TRBV4-2 combines with J gene TRBJ2-1; D gene unclear. This CDR3 contains 15 residues. Germline V lookup: CDR1 LGHNA, CDR2 YNFKEQ. The V end was cut by 1 base, the J end by 9 bases, with 16 bases between.

CDR3 coding DNA: TGTGCCAGTAGTATGGAAGGGGGCGACTACAATGAGCAGTTCTTC. Translating gives CASSMEGGDYNEQFF. This sequence joins TRBV19 and TRBJ2-1; TRBD1 matches 7 bases. Germline CDR1 and CDR2: LNHDA and SQIVND (reference sequence). This CDR3 comprises 15 residues. The V and J ends lost 3 bases and 3 bases, in that order; junction bases with no gene match: 5.

The chain is built from TRBV7-3 and TRBJ2-3, with D possibly called TRBD1 or TRBD2 (5 bases each). This CDR3 is built from 14 residues. The V gene lost 2 bases and the J gene lost 2 bases, with 8 bases spanning the gap. The germline V gene encodes CDR1 SGHTA and CDR2 FQGTGA. CDR3 coding DNA: TGTGCCAGCAGCTTATGGGGGACCACAGATACGCAGTATTTT. It encodes CASSLWGTTDTQYF. Based on the CDR3 plus reference TRBV7-3 and TRBJ2-3, the full variable domain is GAGVSQTPSNKVTEKGKYVELRCDPISGHTALYWYRQSLGQGPEFLIYFQGTGAADDSGLPNDRFFAVRPEGSVSTLKIQRTERGDSAVYLCASSLWGTTDTQYFGPGTRLTVL.

The chain carries TRBV11-2 and TRBJ2-3; TRBD1 is a possible D gene (6 bases). The length of the CDR3 is 15 residues. The V gene's germline CDR1 is SGHAT and CDR2 FQNNGV. Trimming pared 0 bases from V and 2 bases from J, leaving 9 bases between. The DNA for the CDR3 is TGTGCCAGCAGCTTAGATGAGGGGGACACAGATACGCAGTATTTT. Its translation is CASSLDEGDTDTQYF.